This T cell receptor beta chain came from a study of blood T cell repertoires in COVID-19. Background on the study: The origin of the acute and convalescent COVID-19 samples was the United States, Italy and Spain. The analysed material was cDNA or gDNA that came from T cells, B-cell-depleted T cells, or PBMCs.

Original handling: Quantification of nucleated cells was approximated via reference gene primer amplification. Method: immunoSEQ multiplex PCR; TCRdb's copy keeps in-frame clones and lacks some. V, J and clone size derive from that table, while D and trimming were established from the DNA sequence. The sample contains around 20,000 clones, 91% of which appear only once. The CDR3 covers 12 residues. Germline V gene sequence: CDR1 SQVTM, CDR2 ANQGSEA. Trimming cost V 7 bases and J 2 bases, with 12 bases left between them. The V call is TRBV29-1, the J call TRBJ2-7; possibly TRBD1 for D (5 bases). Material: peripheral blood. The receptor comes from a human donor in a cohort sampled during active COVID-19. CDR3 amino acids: CSAVKGTYEQYF. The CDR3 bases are TGCAGCGCCGTAAAGGGGACCTACGAGCAGTACTTC.